These 15 T cell receptor beta chains share one sample of origin, sequenced in a study of T-cell memory formation after mild COVID-19. One entry per CDR3 protein, called by TCRdb with MiXCR from the 5' RACE reads. This sample has about half a million distinct CDR3 sequences, with around a sixth found just once. The sample taken for sequencing was PBMCs or a T cell subset sorted from them (not recorded which). The receptors shown here come from an adult woman who had mild COVID-19 (a few samples of this study predate the infection). Cell type and time point are not known.

This clonotype was seen only a few times. The chain recombines TRBV6-5 with TRBJ1-2; D call uncertain. The V and J ends lost 6 bases and 4 bases respectively, with 15 bases between them. Germline V gives CDR1 MNHEY, CDR2 SVGAGI. The CDR3 is made up of 14 amino acids. The CDR3 region is CASSPPGWGYGYTF. The CDR3 nucleotides read TGTGCCAGCAGCCCGCCCGGTTGGGGCTATGGCTACACCTTC.

CDR3 DNA sequence: TGTGCCAGCTCACGGGCCGCTAATGAAAAACTGTTTTTT. Translated: CASSRAANEKLFF. The J gene is TRBJ1-4, the V gene TRBV18; D is unclear. The CDR3 contains 13 residues. Germline lookup yields CDR1 KGHSH and CDR2 LQKENI. Trimming took 4 bases from V and 3 from J, leaving 6 bases between them.

This clonotype was counted a few times. The chain combines TRBV9 with TRBJ2-3, with unresolved D. Trimming removed 4 bases at V and 2 bases at J, with 11 bases between. Germline V gene sequence: CDR1 SGDLS, CDR2 YYNGEE. The CDR3 runs 14 residues. As DNA, the CDR3 is TGTGCCAGCAGCCCCGGGCCCCCCACAGATACGCAGTATTTT. This encodes CASSPGPPTDTQYF.

In its sample, this clonotype was seen a few times. The rearrangement joins TRBV12-3 or TRBV12-4 to TRBJ2-7, with TRBD1 matching 12 bases. The CDR3 covers 14 residues. V was pared by 6 bases and J by 5 bases, with 5 bases of the junction left unmatched. Written as DNA, the CDR3 is TGTGCCAGCAGGTGGGACAGGGGGCGCGACGAGCAGTACTTC. Translation gives CASRWDRGRDEQYF.

This chain uses TRBV6-2 or TRBV6-3 with TRBJ2-3; D is uncertain. This CDR3 has 13 amino acids. Germline V CDR1 and CDR2: MNHEY, SVGEGT. Trimming removed 11 bases at V and 5 bases at J, with 17 bases between. The CDR3 bases are TGTGCCTCAGAGCTTTTTTATGGAGATACGCAGTATTTT. It is translated as CASELFYGDTQYF.

The rearrangement uses TRBV20-1 and TRBJ2-1, with 11 bases identical to TRBD2. With 0 bases clipped from V and 10 bases from J, the junction kept 11 bases outside the gene matches. The germline gives CDR1 DFQATT, CDR2 SNEGSKA (reference sequence). This CDR3 comprises 16 residues. This CDR3 is CSARDRLAGYTGEQFF. In nucleotides, the CDR3 is TGCAGTGCTAGAGATCGACTAGCGGGATACACGGGAGAGCAGTTCTTC.

V usage is TRBV6-5 and J usage is TRBJ1-1; unclear D gene. Germline loops: CDR1 MNHEY, CDR2 SVGAGI. The CDR3 spans 12 residues. The germline V and J ends were trimmed by 6 bases and 5 bases, with 10 bases remaining between them. The CDR3 region is CASSSQATEAFF. Written as DNA, the CDR3 is TGTGCCAGCAGCTCTCAGGCGACTGAAGCTTTCTTT.

This chain joins TRBV5-1 and TRBJ2-7, with TRBD1 identical over 7 bases. The trim removed 4 bases at V and 5 bases at J, leaving 15 bases unmatched. Germline lookup yields CDR1 SGHRS and CDR2 YFSETQ. This CDR3 has 16 residues. CDR3 in amino acids: CASSRAPDRVGNEQYF. CDR3 DNA: TGCGCCAGCAGCCGGGCTCCCGACAGGGTCGGGAACGAGCAGTACTTC.

V gene TRBV7-3 combines with J gene TRBJ2-1; 10 nucleotides match TRBD2. CDR3 size: 16 residues. The V and J ends lost 4 bases and 5 bases, in that order; junction bases with no gene match: 8. Per the germline V gene, CDR1 is SGHTA and CDR2 is FQGTGA. CDR3 sequence reads: CASSSPRAGGHNEQFF. CDR3 bases: TGTGCCAGCAGCTCCCCTCGAGCGGGAGGGCACAATGAGCAGTTCTTC.

V is TRBV12-3 or TRBV12-4 and J is TRBJ2-3, with D uncertain. V was cut by 4 bases and J by 8 bases, with 10 bases left in between. The CDR3 length is 12 residues. For the CDR3, the DNA is TGTGCCAGCAGTTCTGTTTGGTCTACGCAGTATTTT. Its protein is CASSSVWSTQYF.

This clonotype has a handful of counts. For the CDR3, the DNA is TGTGCCAGCAGCCAGCACGGGGCGGTTGGCTACACCTTC. This gives the protein CASSQHGAVGYTF. The V gene is TRBV7-6, the J gene TRBJ1-2, with a possible D match to TRBD1 (5 bases). V was shortened by 5 bases and J by 7 bases, with 14 bases between the two germline ends. CDR1 is SGHVS and CDR2 is FNYEAQ in the germline V gene. This CDR3 is 13 amino acids long.

The chain joins TRBV5-1 to TRBJ2-7, with 15 nucleotides matching TRBD2. Unmatched junction bases numbered 5, after V lost 4 bases and J lost 3 bases. The CDR3 length is 16 residues. The germline V gene encodes CDR1 SGHRS and CDR2 YFSETQ. CDR3 nucleotides: TGCGCCAGCAGCCCCGGACTAGCGGGGGGGGGCTACGAGCAGTACTTC. It yields the protein CASSPGLAGGGYEQYF.

The chain links TRBV11-1 to TRBJ2-2, with unresolved D. CDR3 size: 14 residues. Per the germline V gene, CDR1 is SGHAT and CDR2 is FQDESV (reference sequence). Trimming left V 6 bases short and J 0 bases short, with 8 bases between. The CDR3 DNA sequence: TGTGCCAGCAGACCCGAAACGAACACCGGGGAGCTGTTTTTT. Protein sequence: CASRPETNTGELFF.

This clonotype was seen more than once but under ten times. V and J are TRBV5-1 and TRBJ1-2; 8 bases are a match to TRBD1. V lost 3 bases to trimming and J lost 5 bases; unmatched junction nucleotides: 15. CDR3 size: 17 residues. Germline loops: CDR1 SGHRS, CDR2 YFSETQ. The CDR3 coding sequence is TGCGCCAGCAGCTCCCGCACTGCAGGGGGCATTGAGTATGGCTACACCTTC. Translating it yields CASSSRTAGGIEYGYTF.

This clonotype was found a few times. This chain links TRBV4-1 with TRBJ2-7; 7 bases agree with TRBD1. The CDR3 sequence is 18 residues long. Trimming at V came to 4 bases and at J to 0 bases, leaving 15 bases not matched to a gene. Germline V lookup: CDR1 MGHRA, CDR2 YSYEKL. CDR3 residues: CASSLGTSDRTYSYEQYF. The CDR3 DNA sequence: TGCGCCAGCAGCCTGGGAACATCGGACAGGACATACTCCTACGAGCAGTACTTC.